This T cell receptor (beta chain) was sequenced in a study of T cell responses to AZD1222 COVID-19 vaccine. Points from the study as a whole: The study identified only 6 or 7 AZD1222 recipients as seropositive at baseline.

Sequencing used immunoSEQ multiplex PCR; TCRdb keeps in-frame clones, though not all of them. The data show about 130,000 clones, approximately 95% seen once. As to this clone: Its matching antigen is unknown.

V shed 4 bases and J shed 0 bases, with 13 bases lying between them. CDR1 is MNHEY, CDR2 SVGAGI, per germline. This CDR3 is built from 15 residues. This receptor was obtained from an adult who received the AZD1222 COVID-19 vaccine. The sequencing used peripheral blood, collected 28 days after the second AZD1222 dose. The chain links TRBV6-5 to TRBJ2-7, with D possibly matching TRBD2 (6 bases). The CDR3, as DNA: TGTGCCAGCAGTTTGGGTGGGGGGAGCTCCTACGAGCAGTACTTC. It encodes CASSLGGGSSYEQYF.